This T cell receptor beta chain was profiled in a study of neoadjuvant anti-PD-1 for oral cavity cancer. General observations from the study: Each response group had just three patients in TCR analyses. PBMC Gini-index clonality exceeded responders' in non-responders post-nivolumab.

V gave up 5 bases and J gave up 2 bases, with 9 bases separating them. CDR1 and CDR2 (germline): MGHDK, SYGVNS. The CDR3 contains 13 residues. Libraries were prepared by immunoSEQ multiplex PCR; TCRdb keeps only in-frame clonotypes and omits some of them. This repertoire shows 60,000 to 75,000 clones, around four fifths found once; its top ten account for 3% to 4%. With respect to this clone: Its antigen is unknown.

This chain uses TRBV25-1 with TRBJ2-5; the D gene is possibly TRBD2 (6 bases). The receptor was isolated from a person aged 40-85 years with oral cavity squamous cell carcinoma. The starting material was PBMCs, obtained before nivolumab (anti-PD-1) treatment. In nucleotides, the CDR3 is TGTGCCAGCAGTATCGGGGGACAAGAGACCCAGTACTTC. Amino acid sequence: CASSIGGQETQYF.